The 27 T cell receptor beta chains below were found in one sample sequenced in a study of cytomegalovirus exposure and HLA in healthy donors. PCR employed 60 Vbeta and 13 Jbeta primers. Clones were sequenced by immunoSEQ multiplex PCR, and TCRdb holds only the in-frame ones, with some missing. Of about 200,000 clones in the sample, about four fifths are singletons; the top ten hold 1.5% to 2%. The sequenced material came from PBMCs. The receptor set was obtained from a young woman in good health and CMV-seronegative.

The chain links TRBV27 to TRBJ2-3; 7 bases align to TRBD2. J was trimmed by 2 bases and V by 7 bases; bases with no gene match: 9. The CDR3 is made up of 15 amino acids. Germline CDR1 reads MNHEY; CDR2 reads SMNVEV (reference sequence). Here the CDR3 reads CASTGGLPPTDTQYF. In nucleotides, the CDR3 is TGTGCCAGCACTGGGGGACTACCCCCCACAGATACGCAGTATTTT.

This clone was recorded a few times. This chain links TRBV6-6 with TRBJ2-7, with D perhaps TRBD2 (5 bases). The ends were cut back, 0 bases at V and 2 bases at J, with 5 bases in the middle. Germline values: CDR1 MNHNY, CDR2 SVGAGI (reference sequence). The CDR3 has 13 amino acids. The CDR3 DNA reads TGTGCCAGCAGTTACTCGGGAGCCTACGAGCAGTACTTC. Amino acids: CASSYSGAYEQYF.

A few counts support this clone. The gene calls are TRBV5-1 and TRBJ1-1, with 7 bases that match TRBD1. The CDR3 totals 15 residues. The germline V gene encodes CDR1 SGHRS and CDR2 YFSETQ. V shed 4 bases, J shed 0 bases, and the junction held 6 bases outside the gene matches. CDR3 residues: CASSIEQGMNTEAFF. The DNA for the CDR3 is TGCGCCAGCAGCATCGAACAGGGGATGAACACTGAAGCTTTCTTT.

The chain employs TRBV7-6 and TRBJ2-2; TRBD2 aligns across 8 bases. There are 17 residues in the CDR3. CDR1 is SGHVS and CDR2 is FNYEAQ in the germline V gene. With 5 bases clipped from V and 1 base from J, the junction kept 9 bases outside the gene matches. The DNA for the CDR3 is TGTGCCAGCAGCCCCATCCCTAGCGGGCTGAACACCGGGGAGCTGTTTTTT. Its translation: CASSPIPSGLNTGELFF.

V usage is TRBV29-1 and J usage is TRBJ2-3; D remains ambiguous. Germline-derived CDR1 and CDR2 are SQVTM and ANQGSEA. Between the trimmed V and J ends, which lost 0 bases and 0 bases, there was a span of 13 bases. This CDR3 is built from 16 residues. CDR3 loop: CSVEEKRLLSTDTQYF. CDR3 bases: TGCAGCGTTGAAGAGAAGAGACTGCTAAGCACAGATACGCAGTATTTT.

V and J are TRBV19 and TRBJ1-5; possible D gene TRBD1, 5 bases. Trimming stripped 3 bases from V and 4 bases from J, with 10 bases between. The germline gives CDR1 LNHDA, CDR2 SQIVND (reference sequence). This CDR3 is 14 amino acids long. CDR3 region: CASSISGGNQPQHF. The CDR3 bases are TGTGCCAGTAGTATTTCGGGGGGAAATCAGCCCCAGCATTTT.

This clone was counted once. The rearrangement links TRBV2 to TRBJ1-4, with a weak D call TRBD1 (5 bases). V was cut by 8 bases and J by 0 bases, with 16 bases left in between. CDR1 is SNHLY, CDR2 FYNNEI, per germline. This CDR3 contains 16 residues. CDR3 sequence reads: CASWGVWQATNEKLFF. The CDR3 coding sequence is TGTGCCAGCTGGGGGGTTTGGCAGGCAACTAATGAAAAACTGTTTTTT.

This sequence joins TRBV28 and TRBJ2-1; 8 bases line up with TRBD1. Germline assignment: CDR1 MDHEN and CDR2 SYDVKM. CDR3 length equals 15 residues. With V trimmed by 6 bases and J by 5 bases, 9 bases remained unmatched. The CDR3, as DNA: TGTGCCAGCAGCCTGACAGGGACAGGTCACAATGAGCAGTTCTTC. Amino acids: CASSLTGTGHNEQFF.

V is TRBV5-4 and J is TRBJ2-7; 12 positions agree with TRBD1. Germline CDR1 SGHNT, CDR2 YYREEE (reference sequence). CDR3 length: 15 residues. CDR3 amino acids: CASSPQGTGGYEQCV. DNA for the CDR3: TGTGCCAGCAGCCCTCAGGGGACAGGGGGCTACGAGCAGTGCGTC.

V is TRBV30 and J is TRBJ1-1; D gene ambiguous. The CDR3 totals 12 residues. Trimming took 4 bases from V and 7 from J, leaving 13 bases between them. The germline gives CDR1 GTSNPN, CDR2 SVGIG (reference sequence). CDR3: CAWTAGGLEAFF. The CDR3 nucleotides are TGTGCCTGGACGGCAGGAGGACTTGAAGCTTTCTTT.

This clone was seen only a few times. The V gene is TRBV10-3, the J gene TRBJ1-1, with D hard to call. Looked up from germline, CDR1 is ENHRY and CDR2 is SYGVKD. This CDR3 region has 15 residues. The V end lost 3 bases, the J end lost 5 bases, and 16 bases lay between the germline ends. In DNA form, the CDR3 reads TGTGCCATCAGTGAATCCAGTGAGACGGGGACTGAAGCTTTCTTT. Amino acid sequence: CAISESSETGTEAFF.

The CDR3 loop is CASSPNKGVQGSGELFF. The DNA of the CDR3 is TGTGCCAGCAGCCCAAACAAGGGGGTACAGGGGTCCGGGGAGCTGTTTTTT. The genes are TRBV14 and TRBJ2-2; 7 bases agree with TRBD1. The germline CDR1 and CDR2 sequences are SGHDN and FVKESK. This CDR3 has 17 amino acids. V dropped 4 bases and J dropped 6; count of bases not matched to a gene: 14.

CDR3: CASSRAGPNEKLFF. CDR3 DNA sequence: TGTGCCAGCTCACGGGCGGGGCCTAATGAAAAACTGTTTTTT. The V gene is TRBV6-5, the J gene TRBJ1-4, with D possibly matching TRBD1 (5 bases). Germline CDR1 reads MNHEY; CDR2 reads SVGAGI. V was pared by 8 bases and J by 3 bases, with 13 bases between. The CDR3 spans 14 residues.

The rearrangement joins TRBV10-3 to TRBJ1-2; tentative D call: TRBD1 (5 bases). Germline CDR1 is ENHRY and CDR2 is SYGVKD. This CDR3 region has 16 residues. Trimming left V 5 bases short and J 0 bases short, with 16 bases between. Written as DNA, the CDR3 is TGTGCCATCAGTCCATGGGGCGGAAGACCTAACTATGGCTACACCTTC. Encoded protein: CAISPWGGRPNYGYTF.

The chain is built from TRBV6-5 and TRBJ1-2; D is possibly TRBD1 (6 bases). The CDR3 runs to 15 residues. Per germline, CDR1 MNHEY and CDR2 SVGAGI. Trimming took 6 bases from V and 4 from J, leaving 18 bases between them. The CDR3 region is CASRTPEGDTYGYTF. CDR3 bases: TGTGCCAGCAGAACCCCCGAGGGGGACACCTATGGCTACACCTTC.

The CDR3 DNA reads as TGCGCCAGCAAAGAGTCGGGGGCCGGCACTGAAGCTTTCTTT. Its protein is CASKESGAGTEAFF. The rearrangement links TRBV10-1 to TRBJ1-1, with TRBD1 as a possible D gene (6 bases). Trimming pared 7 bases from V and 4 bases from J, leaving 16 bases between. The CDR3 length is 14 residues. CDR1 WNHNN and CDR2 SYGVQD come from the germline V gene (reference sequence).

This chain's CDR3 is CASRWTGGYTDTQYF. For the CDR3, the DNA is TGTGCCAGCAGGTGGACAGGGGGCTACACAGATACGCAGTATTTT. The chain joins TRBV5-6 to TRBJ2-3, with 11 bases that match TRBD1. The CDR3 loop spans 15 amino acids. The V segment lost 5 bases and the J segment 2 bases; nucleotides outside the gene matches: 4. Looked up from germline, CDR1 is SGHDT and CDR2 is YYEEEE.

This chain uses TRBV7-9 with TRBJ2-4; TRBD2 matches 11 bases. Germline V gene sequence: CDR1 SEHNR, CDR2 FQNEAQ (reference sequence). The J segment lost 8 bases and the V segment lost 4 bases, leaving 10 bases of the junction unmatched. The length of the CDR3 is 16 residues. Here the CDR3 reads CASSSLAGGEADIQYF. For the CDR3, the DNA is TGTGCCAGCAGCTCCCTAGCGGGAGGCGAGGCGGACATTCAGTACTTC.

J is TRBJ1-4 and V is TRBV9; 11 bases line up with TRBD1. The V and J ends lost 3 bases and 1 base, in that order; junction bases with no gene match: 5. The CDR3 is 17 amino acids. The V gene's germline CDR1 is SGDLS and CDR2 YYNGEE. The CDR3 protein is CASSEGDRGRTNEKLFF. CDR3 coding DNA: TGTGCCAGCAGCGAAGGGGACAGGGGGAGAACTAATGAAAAACTGTTTTTT. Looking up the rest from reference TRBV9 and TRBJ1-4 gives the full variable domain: DSGVTQTPKHLITATGQRVTLRCSPRSGDLSVYWYQQSLDQGLQFLIQYYNGEERAKGNILERFSAQQFPDLHSELNLSSLELGDSALYFCASSEGDRGRTNEKLFFGSGTQLSVL.

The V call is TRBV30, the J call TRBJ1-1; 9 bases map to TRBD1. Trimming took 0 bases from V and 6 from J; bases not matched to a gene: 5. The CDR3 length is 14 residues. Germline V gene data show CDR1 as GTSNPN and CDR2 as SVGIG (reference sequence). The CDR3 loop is CAWSVGTGKPEAFF. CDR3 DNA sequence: TGTGCCTGGAGTGTCGGGACAGGGAAACCTGAAGCTTTCTTT.

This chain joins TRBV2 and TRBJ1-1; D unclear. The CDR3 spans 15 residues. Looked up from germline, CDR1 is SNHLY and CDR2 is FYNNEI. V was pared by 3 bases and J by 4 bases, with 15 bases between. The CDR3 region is CASSDQFAGRTEAFF. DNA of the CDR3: TGTGCCAGCAGTGACCAGTTTGCGGGCCGCACTGAAGCTTTCTTT. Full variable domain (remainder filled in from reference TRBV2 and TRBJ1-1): EPEVTQTPSHQVTQMGQEVILRCVPISNHLYFYWYRQILGQKVEFLVSFYNNEISEKSEIFDDQFSVERPDGSNFTLKIRSTKLEDSAMYFCASSDQFAGRTEAFFGQGTRLTVV.

CDR3 sequence: CASSLDPGTSGSYEQYV. DNA of the CDR3: TGTGCCAGCAGCTTAGATCCGGGTACTAGCGGGAGCTACGAGCAGTACGTC. The chain is built from TRBV11-2 and TRBJ2-7; 11 bases are a match to TRBD2. J gave up 3 bases and V 0 bases, and 7 bases lay outside the gene matches. Germline-derived CDR1 and CDR2 are SGHAT and FQNNGV. The CDR3 sequence is 17 residues long.

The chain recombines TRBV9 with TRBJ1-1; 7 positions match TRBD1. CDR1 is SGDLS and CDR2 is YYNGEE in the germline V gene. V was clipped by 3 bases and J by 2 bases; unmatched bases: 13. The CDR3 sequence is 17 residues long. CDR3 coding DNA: TGTGCCAGCAGCGCCAACAGGGGCAACCCGAAAAACACTGAAGCTTTCTTT. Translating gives CASSANRGNPKNTEAFF. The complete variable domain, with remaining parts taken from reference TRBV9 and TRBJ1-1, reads DSGVTQTPKHLITATGQRVTLRCSPRSGDLSVYWYQQSLDQGLQFLIQYYNGEERAKGNILERFSAQQFPDLHSELNLSSLELGDSALYFCASSANRGNPKNTEAFFGQGTRLTVV.

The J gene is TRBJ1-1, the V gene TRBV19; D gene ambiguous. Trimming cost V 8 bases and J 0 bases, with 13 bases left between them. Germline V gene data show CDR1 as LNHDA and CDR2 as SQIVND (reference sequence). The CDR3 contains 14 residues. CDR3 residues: CASAYGVMNTEAFF. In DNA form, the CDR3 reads TGTGCCAGTGCATACGGGGTGATGAACACTGAAGCTTTCTTT.

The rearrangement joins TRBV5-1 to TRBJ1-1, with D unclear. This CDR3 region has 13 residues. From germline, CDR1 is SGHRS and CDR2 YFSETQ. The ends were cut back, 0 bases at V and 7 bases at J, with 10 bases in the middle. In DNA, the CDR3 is TGCGCCAGCAGCTTGGGGTCACCCGGTGAAGCTTTCTTT. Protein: CASSLGSPGEAFF. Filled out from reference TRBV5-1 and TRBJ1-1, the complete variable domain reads KAGVTQTPRYLIKTRGQQVTLSCSPISGHRSVSWYQQTPGQGLQFLFEYFSETQRNKGNFPGRFSGRQFSNSRSEMNVSTLELGDSALYLCASSLGSPGEAFFGQGTRLTVV.

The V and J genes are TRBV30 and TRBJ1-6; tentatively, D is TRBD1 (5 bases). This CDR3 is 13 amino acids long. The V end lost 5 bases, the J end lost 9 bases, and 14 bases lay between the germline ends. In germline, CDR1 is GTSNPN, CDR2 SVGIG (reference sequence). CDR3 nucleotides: TGTGCCTGGGGGAGGACACTCGGTTCACCCCTCCACTTT. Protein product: CAWGRTLGSPLHF.

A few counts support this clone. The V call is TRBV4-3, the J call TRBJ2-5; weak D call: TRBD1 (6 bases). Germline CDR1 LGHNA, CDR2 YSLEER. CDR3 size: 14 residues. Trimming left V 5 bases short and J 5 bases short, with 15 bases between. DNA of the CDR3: TGCGCCAGCAGCGGGGGCGGTGCGGGCGAGACCCAGTACTTC. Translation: CASSGGGAGETQYF.